This T cell receptor (beta chain) was sequenced for a study of T cells after posttransplantation cyclophosphamide. Whole-study results and caveats: Donor CD8+ memory clones often dominated recipient blood repertoires at later times. Recipient CMV seropositivity and CMV reactivation strongly tracked TRB clonality.

Between the trimmed V and J ends, which lost 0 bases and 2 bases, there was a span of 9 bases. There are 15 residues in the CDR3. Germline V gene data show CDR1 as SGDLS and CDR2 as YYNGEE. Profiled with immunoSEQ multiplex PCR; TCRdb holds only in-frame clones, not every one. The data contain 17,000 or so clones, less than 85% of them singletons. Controls had myeloablative marrow grafts with methotrexate and calcineurin inhibitor, sampled at 1 year. In its sample, this clone was seen once. Its antigen is not known. This TCR was recovered from a female patient younger than 35 who received an allogeneic stem cell transplant from an unrelated donor, was CMV-positive, and had acute and chronic GVHD. Some T cells may have come from the graft donor. The sample was PBMCs, taken after allogeneic stem cell transplant with calcineurin inhibitor and methotrexate. The rearrangement links TRBV9 to TRBJ1-3; D ambiguous. The CDR3: CASSVGAGAGNTIYF. The CDR3 nucleotides read TGTGCCAGCAGCGTAGGAGCCGGGGCTGGAAACACCATATATTTT.